This T cell receptor beta chain was obtained from a study of T cells in localized non-small cell lung cancer (dated by TCRdb to 2019 to 2021). For the study in its entirety: The study analyzed T cell repertoires of about 230 early-stage NSCLC patients, comparing tumors and uninvolved tumor-adjacent lungs. The cohort comprised 236 treatment-naïve NSCLC patients with resected, localized lung tumors. The mean age of the NSCLC patients was about 64 years, with about 120 men and 85 to 110 women.

What the research found in general, with its limitations: Longer overall survival was associated with higher T cell density in blood, whereas shorter survival was associated with higher clonality in adjacent lung. A median of about 50 of the top 100 tumor clones turned up in the paired uninvolved adjacent lung, and fewer than 35 of those clones also ranked among the top 100 of that same adjacent lung. Uninvolved tumor-adjacent lung showed the highest T cell clonality, higher than tumor, which suggests more focused antigenic responses in the uninvolved tumor-adjacent lung. Since the design was exploratory, TCR variables were selected using unadjusted p-values with no false-discovery rate correction. Because multi-region tumor sequencing was not done, intratumor heterogeneity could not be ruled out.

At diagnosis, peripheral blood, uninvolved tumor-adjacent lung and tumor were collected and stored as a combination of fresh-frozen and FFPE material. Blood samples were analyzed as peripheral blood mononuclear cells for TCR repertoire profiling. Comment on this clone: Its target antigen remains unknown. No clone much larger than this one lies a single base away; base qualities are absent.

The immunoSEQ Assay was used to sequence TCR beta CDR3 regions from DNA. As for the authors' bioinformatics: T cell density was computed as TCR beta template counts normalized to usable DNA estimated by amplifying housekeeping genes. The preseqR package was used to estimate richness by extrapolating to 400,000 templates for PBMC samples and to 120,000 templates for tissue samples. Clonality was taken to be one minus Pielou's evenness. To identify tissue-enriched TCRs, differential abundance testing was run on productive amino-acid clonotypes with a minimum total count of 5 and an alpha of 0.1. The Jaccard Index and the Morisita Overlap Index were used to measure how much the repertoires overlapped between compartments. GLIPH grouped TCR beta CDR3s together with public tetramer-defined viral CDR3s, and a viral motif had to include at least three viral sequences and also show V-gene enrichment. TCRdb carries this immuneACCESS record with in-frame sequences only. Its versions omit some clonotypes, under half of them owing to an unresolved V gene in the studies checked, with the rest unexplained. The V and J calls and clone size were taken over from that table, and D and trimming were inferred from the DNA. The sample table holds some 29,000 clones, of which over 80% were seen once. The ten largest account for 6.5% to 8% of the sample.

Here the sequenced sample was peripheral blood, taken before any cancer treatment. The clonotype originates from a male donor at least 60 years old with stage I lung adenocarcinoma.

The nucleotide sequence reads TGCGCCAGCAGCTTGGCCCCAGGGAAGGGTGAAGCTTTCTTT. Its coded protein is CASSLAPGKGEAFF. The sequence links TRBV5-1 to TRBJ1-1, and perhaps TRBD1 as D gene, on 5 matching bases. Reading the germline V gene gives CDR1 SGHRS and CDR2 YFSETQ. CDR3 length: 14 amino acids, cysteine to phenylalanine. The read is trimmed to its CDR3 DNA, 42 bases read in frame from base 1. The V end loses 0 bases and the J end loses 7 bases, and a stretch of 13 bases separates them.